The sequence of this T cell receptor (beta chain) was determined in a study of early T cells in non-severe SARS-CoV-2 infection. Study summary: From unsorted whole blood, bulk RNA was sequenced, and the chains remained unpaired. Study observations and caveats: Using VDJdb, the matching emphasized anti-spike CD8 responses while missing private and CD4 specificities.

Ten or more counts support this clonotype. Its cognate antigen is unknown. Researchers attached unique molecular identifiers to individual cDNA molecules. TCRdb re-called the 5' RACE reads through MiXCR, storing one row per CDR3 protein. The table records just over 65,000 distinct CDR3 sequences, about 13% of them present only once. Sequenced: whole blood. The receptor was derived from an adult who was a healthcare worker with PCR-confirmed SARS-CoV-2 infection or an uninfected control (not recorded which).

The CDR3, as DNA: TGTGCCAGCAGAGTAACTAGCGGGAGGCATGAGCAGTTCTTC. It encodes CASRVTSGRHEQFF. V is TRBV28 and J is TRBJ2-1, with 12 bases fitting TRBD2. With V trimmed by 6 bases and J by 8 bases, 5 bases remained unmatched. Germline V CDR1 and CDR2: MDHEN, SYDVKM. This CDR3 region has 14 residues.